Following are 19 T cell receptor beta chains from one sample sequenced in a study of T cell repertoires in cytomegalovirus infection. These receptors lack a known antigen. Via MiXCR, TCRdb re-called the reads, giving one row per CDR3 protein. The sample has more than 20,000 distinct CDR3 sequences; about 40% are singletons. The sequences come from CD8+ T cells from cultured PBMCs, collected from culture after CMV antigen stimulation. These receptors originate from a human donor in good health (CMV status not recorded). Some clones in this sample may be carry-over from other donors' samples.

The count of this clonotype is one. V is TRBV6-5 and J is TRBJ2-7, with TRBD1 identical over 8 bases. Per germline, CDR1 MNHEY and CDR2 SVGAGI. Trimming took 3 bases from V and 3 from J; bases not matched to a gene: 10. There are 16 residues in the CDR3. In DNA form, the CDR3 reads TGTGCCAGCAGTTATCGGTCGGGACAGGACCTCTACGAGCAGTACTTC. Its translation is CASSYRSGQDLYEQYF.

CDR3 DNA sequence: TGTGCCAGCAGTCCGGGACAGGGTAATTCACCCCTCCACTTT. Protein product: CASSPGQGNSPLHF. The chain is built from TRBV5-3 and TRBJ1-6, with 9 bases that match TRBD1. TRBV5-3 is designated an ORF whose function remains uncertain. The CDR3 consists of 14 residues. With 8 bases clipped from V and 6 bases from J, the junction kept 6 bases outside the gene matches.

The gene calls are TRBV7-2 and TRBJ2-3, with D possibly TRBD2 on 7 matching bases. This CDR3 has 17 residues. From germline, CDR1 is SGHTA and CDR2 FQGNSA. V was pared by 1 base and J by 2 bases, with 16 bases between. DNA for the CDR3: TGTGCCAGCAGCTTAGGCCATGGGGGGGCTTTCACAGATACGCAGTATTTT. It codes for CASSLGHGGAFTDTQYF. Drawing the rest from reference TRBV7-2 and TRBJ2-3, the complete variable domain is GAGVSQSPSNKVTEKGKDVELRCDPISGHTALYWYRQSLGQGLEFLIYFQGNSAPDKSGLPSDRFSAERTGGSVSTLTIQRTQQEDSAVYLCASSLGHGGAFTDTQYFGPGTRLTVL.

The CDR3 coding sequence is TGTGCCAGCGATTGGGGTACTAACTATGGCTACACCTTC. Encoded protein: CASDWGTNYGYTF. J is TRBJ1-2 and V is TRBV2; D gene unclear. The V end lost 8 bases, the J end lost 0 bases, and 10 bases lay between the germline ends. This CDR3 region has 13 residues. CDR1 and CDR2 (germline): SNHLY, FYNNEI.

The chain recombines TRBV28 with TRBJ2-7, with D perhaps given as TRBD1 or TRBD2 (5 bases each). CDR3 length: 13 amino acids. The germline gives CDR1 MDHEN, CDR2 SYDVKM. V was trimmed by 1 base and J by 9 bases, leaving 13 bases between them. CDR3 in DNA: TGTGCCAGCAGTTTATTATCAGGGAGAGGGCAGTACTTC. As protein: CASSLLSGRGQYF.

V and J are TRBV7-6 and TRBJ2-6; 11 nucleotides agree with TRBD2. CDR3 length: 18 amino acids. The ends lost 1 base at V and 1 base at J; junction bases unmatched: 3. The V gene's germline CDR1 is SGHVS and CDR2 FNYEAQ. The CDR3 here is CASSLVAGGGSGANVLTF. In nucleotides, the CDR3 is TGTGCCAGCAGCTTAGTAGCGGGAGGGGGTTCTGGGGCCAACGTCCTGACTTTC.

The chain has TRBV24-1 and TRBJ1-1, with 9 bases fitting TRBD1. CDR3 length: 15 amino acids. V lost 10 bases and J lost 1; bases outside the gene matches: 9. Germline assignment: CDR1 KGHDR and CDR2 SFDVKD. CDR3 sequence (DNA): TGTGCCACGCGACAGGGGGTGTCGGGGAACACTGAAGCTTTCTTT. The encoded protein is CATRQGVSGNTEAFF.

This sequence joins TRBV2 and TRBJ1-1; TRBD1 matches at 7 bases. The CDR3 spans 14 residues. Trimming cost V 6 bases and J 1 base; bases outside gene matches: 5. The germline V gene has CDR1 SNHLY and CDR2 FYNNEI. The CDR3 here is CASRGDSWNTEAFF. The DNA for the CDR3 is TGTGCCAGCAGGGGGGACAGTTGGAACACTGAAGCTTTCTTT.

V usage is TRBV27 and J usage is TRBJ2-7; 10 bases align to TRBD2. J lost 0 bases, V lost 8 bases, and 4 bases had no gene match. The CDR3 loop spans 14 amino acids. CDR1 is MNHEY and CDR2 is SMNVEV in the germline V gene (reference sequence). The CDR3 spells CASSSSGSSYEQYF. DNA of the CDR3: TGTGCCAGCTCTTCTAGCGGGAGCTCCTACGAGCAGTACTTC.

This clonotype was seen a handful of times. The rearrangement joins TRBV7-9 to TRBJ1-4; D is uncertain. The CDR3 length is 13 residues. Germline V gene lookup returns CDR1 SEHNR and CDR2 FQNEAQ (reference sequence). Trimming removed 5 bases at V and 6 bases at J, with 10 bases between. The CDR3 DNA reads TGTGCCAGCAGCCCGTACACCCATGAAAAACTGTTTTTT. It is translated as CASSPYTHEKLFF.

The table lists this clonotype with a few counts. J is TRBJ2-3 and V is TRBV20-1; 9 bases line up with TRBD2. The V segment lost 0 bases and the J segment 6 bases; nucleotides outside the gene matches: 13. The CDR3 consists of 17 residues. From germline, CDR1 is DFQATT and CDR2 SNEGSKA (reference sequence). This CDR3 is CSARERGGLRLADTQYF. CDR3 in DNA: TGCAGTGCTAGAGAGCGGGGGGGCCTCCGACTGGCCGATACGCAGTATTTT.

This clonotype was picked up a small number of times. The chain employs TRBV25-1 and TRBJ1-1; weak D call: TRBD1 (5 bases). The CDR3 loop spans 13 amino acids. V lost 6 bases, J lost 0 bases, and 8 bases lay in between. Looked up from germline, CDR1 is MGHDK and CDR2 is SYGVNS. The CDR3 region is CASSLTVNTEAFF. CDR3 coding DNA: TGTGCCAGCAGCCTGACAGTGAACACTGAAGCTTTCTTT.

This clonotype was detected only a few times. The chain joins TRBV12-3 or TRBV12-4 to TRBJ1-4; a weak D match, TRBD1 (5 bases). The CDR3 has 14 residues. Deletions cut 3 bases from V and 7 bases from J, with 12 bases between. CDR3 nucleotide sequence: TGTGCCAGCAGTTTGAGACAGTTTACTGAAAAACTGTTTTTT. Its translation is CASSLRQFTEKLFF.

This clonotype has a count of ten or more. The chain uses TRBV7-8 and TRBJ2-7; 9 nucleotides line up with TRBD1. The trim removed 4 bases at V and 0 bases at J, leaving 4 bases unmatched. This CDR3 region has 15 residues. Germline CDR1 reads SGHVS; CDR2 reads FQNEAQ. CDR3 region: CASSSGQGPSYEQYF. CDR3 in DNA: TGTGCCAGCAGCTCCGGACAGGGGCCCTCCTACGAGCAGTACTTC.

V gene TRBV6-5 combines with J gene TRBJ1-2; D remains unclear. Trimming shortened V by 0 bases and J by 0 bases, and 8 bases separated the two germline ends. The CDR3 is 15 amino acids. CDR1 and CDR2 from the germline V gene are MNHEY and SVGAGI. The CDR3 nucleotides are TGTGCCAGCAGTTACTCGACGGAGACTAACTATGGCTACACCTTC. It yields the protein CASSYSTETNYGYTF.

This clonotype was observed a few times. CDR3: CASSLGQGKDTQYF. In DNA form, the CDR3 reads TGTGCCAGCAGCCTCGGACAGGGGAAAGATACGCAGTATTTT. This chain joins TRBV7-9 and TRBJ2-3; 9 positions agree with TRBD1. The CDR3 totals 14 residues. The V segment lost 5 bases and the J segment 5 bases; nucleotides outside the gene matches: 5. Germline V gene sequence: CDR1 SEHNR, CDR2 FQNEAQ (reference sequence).

The chain links TRBV4-3 to TRBJ2-7, with TRBD2 as a possible D gene (6 bases). Germline V lookup: CDR1 LGHNA, CDR2 YSLEER. V gave up 0 bases and J gave up 3 bases, with 12 bases separating them. CDR3 length equals 15 residues. In DNA form, the CDR3 reads TGCGCCAGCAGCCAAGAAGGCCCGGGGGACTACGAGCAGTACTTC. This codes for CASSQEGPGDYEQYF.

In this sample, this clonotype turned up a few times. The chain uses TRBV2 and TRBJ2-7, with D possibly called TRBD1 or TRBD2 (5 bases each). Germline CDR1 reads SNHLY; CDR2 reads FYNNEI. The CDR3 loop spans 14 amino acids. Trimming cost V 5 bases and J 2 bases, with 13 bases left between them. The CDR3 reads CASSWGTVTYEQYF. The CDR3 coding sequence is TGTGCCAGCAGTTGGGGGACGGTGACCTACGAGCAGTACTTC.

CDR3 coding DNA: TGTGCCAGCAGCTTAGGCAGCTCGGGGACTGAAGCTTTCTTT. It translates to CASSLGSSGTEAFF. V usage is TRBV7-6 and J usage is TRBJ1-1; D not resolved. V was shortened by 1 base and J by 5 bases, with 11 bases between the two germline ends. The CDR3 is made up of 14 amino acids. Germline V CDR1 and CDR2: SGHVS, FNYEAQ. The variable domain in full, completed from reference TRBV7-6 and TRBJ1-1, reads GAGVSQSPRYKVTKRGQDVALRCDPISGHVSLYWYRQALGQGPEFLTYFNYEAQQDKSGLPNDRFSAERPEGSISTLTIQRTEQRDSAMYRCASSLGSSGTEAFFGQGTRLTVV.